These 17 T cell receptor beta chains came from one sample sequenced in a study of blood T cell repertoires in COVID-19. TCRdb keeps only in-frame clones here, not all; method: immunoSEQ multiplex PCR. The repertoire has roughly 160,000 clones, 86% of them found once; the top ten carry roughly 7%. Sample: peripheral blood. All receptors come from a man over 45 with active or convalescent COVID-19.

V usage is TRBV6-5 and J usage is TRBJ2-2; tentatively, D is TRBD1 (6 bases). Germline CDR1 is MNHEY and CDR2 is SVGAGI. The CDR3 has 14 amino acids. V was clipped by 2 bases and J by 6 bases, with 10 bases between them. The CDR3 region is CASSYDRQSGELFF. CDR3 DNA: TGTGCCAGCAGTTACGACAGGCAATCCGGGGAGCTGTTTTTT.

Here the CDR3 DNA reads TGTGCCAGCACTGCAGCGGGCGGTTCCTACGAGCAGTACTTC. This codes for CASTAAGGSYEQYF. This sequence joins TRBV6-4 and TRBJ2-7, with D possibly being TRBD2 (6 bases). V was pared by 7 bases and J by 1 base, with 14 bases between. There are 14 residues in the CDR3. Germline V gives CDR1 MRHNA, CDR2 SNTAGT.

J is TRBJ1-1 and V is TRBV18; D is perhaps TRBD1 (5 bases). Germline V gene lookup returns CDR1 KGHSH and CDR2 LQKENI. The CDR3 is 15 amino acids. V was trimmed by 3 bases and J by 0 bases, leaving 11 bases between them. The CDR3 protein is CASSPLDTMNTEAFF. Here the CDR3 DNA reads TGTGCCAGCTCACCTCTGGACACCATGAACACTGAAGCTTTCTTT.

The rearrangement joins TRBV27 to TRBJ2-7; D possibly corresponds to TRBD1 (5 bases). There are 15 residues in the CDR3. Germline CDR1 and CDR2: MNHEY and SMNVEV (reference sequence). Trimming removed 3 bases from V and 2 bases from J, with 14 bases in between. The CDR3 region has the DNA TGTGCCAGCAGTTTCTCAGGGCAAACTCCCTACGAGCAGTACTTC. The encoded protein is CASSFSGQTPYEQYF.

The gene calls are TRBV3-1 (or the pseudogene TRBV3-2) and TRBJ2-3; possibly TRBD1 for D (5 bases). Germline values: CDR1 LGHDT, CDR2 YNNKEL (reference sequence). The CDR3 consists of 16 residues. Between the trimmed V and J ends, which lost 4 bases and 0 bases, there was a span of 14 bases. The CDR3 DNA follows: TGTGCCAGCAGCCTAAGGGGAACACGAAGCACAGATACGCAGTATTTT. The encoded protein is CASSLRGTRSTDTQYF.

The chain recombines TRBV25-1 with TRBJ1-6; D ambiguous. Germline CDR1 is MGHDK and CDR2 is SYGVNS. This CDR3 comprises 16 residues. The V end was cut by 4 bases, the J end by 3 bases, with 13 bases between. The CDR3 protein is CASSGEVGVYNSPLHF. The CDR3 nucleotides are TGTGCCAGCAGTGGGGAGGTTGGGGTCTATAATTCACCCCTCCACTTT.

In nucleotides, the CDR3 is TGTGCCAGCAGCTTATTTAGTAGCGGGAAGGCCCATGAGCAGTATTTT. This translates into CASSLFSSGKAHEQYF. This sequence joins TRBV7-2 and TRBJ2-3; 8 bases map to TRBD2. Germline V CDR1 and CDR2: SGHTA, FQGNSA. V was clipped by 2 bases and J by 11 bases; unmatched bases: 15. There are 16 residues in the CDR3.

The chain links TRBV7-3 to TRBJ2-1; D uncertain. The CDR3 covers 15 residues. Between the trimmed V and J ends, which lost 5 bases and 0 bases, there was a span of 11 bases. CDR1 and CDR2 (germline): SGHTA, FQGTGA. The CDR3 region is CASSPLVSSYNEQFF. CDR3 coding DNA: TGTGCCAGCAGCCCTCTTGTGAGCTCCTACAATGAGCAGTTCTTC.

This clone was observed a single time. This rearrangement joins TRBV19 to TRBJ2-4; tentatively, D is TRBD1 (6 bases). The germline V gene encodes CDR1 LNHDA and CDR2 SQIVND (reference sequence). V was trimmed by 6 bases and J by 0 bases, leaving 12 bases between them. This CDR3 comprises 15 residues. For the CDR3, the DNA is TGTGCCAGTAGGGGGGACACGCTAGCCAAAAACATTCAGTACTTC. Its translation is CASRGDTLAKNIQYF.

A note on this clone: Other DNA sequences in this sample translate to the same CDR3. The CDR3 loop reads CASSPLANTEAFF. The CDR3 nucleotides are TGTGCCAGCTCACCATTGGCGAACACTGAAGCTTTCTTT. V gene TRBV18 combines with J gene TRBJ1-1; D is undetermined. Trimming cost V 2 bases and J 1 base, with 5 bases left between them. The CDR3 spans 13 residues. Germline CDR1 is KGHSH and CDR2 is LQKENI.

V and J are TRBV18 and TRBJ2-5; D is ambiguous. The CDR3 runs 14 residues. V lost 1 base, J lost 1 base, and 7 bases lay in between. CDR1 is KGHSH and CDR2 is LQKENI in the germline V gene. CDR3 protein: CASSPLDTQETQYF. The CDR3 DNA follows: TGTGCCAGCTCACCACTAGACACCCAAGAGACCCAGTACTTC.

The chain employs TRBV13 and TRBJ1-6; D perhaps matches TRBD1 (5 bases). V lost 8 bases to trimming and J lost 0 bases, with 11 bases between them. Germline-derived CDR1 and CDR2 are PRHDT and FYEKMQ (reference sequence). The CDR3 runs to 15 residues. This chain's CDR3 is CASVQGNSYNSPLHF. CDR3 bases: TGTGCCAGCGTGCAGGGTAACTCCTATAATTCACCCCTCCACTTT.

This clone was detected only once. The rearrangement uses TRBV7-2 and TRBJ2-3; 7 nucleotides agree with TRBD2. Germline lookup yields CDR1 SGHTA and CDR2 FQGNSA. V shed 1 base, J shed 0 bases, and the junction held 4 bases outside the gene matches. The CDR3 is 16 residues long. The CDR3 here is CASSLDSGGSTDTQYF. The CDR3 nucleotides are TGTGCCAGCAGCTTAGATTCGGGGGGTAGCACAGATACGCAGTATTTT. Looking up the rest from reference TRBV7-2 and TRBJ2-3 gives the full variable domain: GAGVSQSPSNKVTEKGKDVELRCDPISGHTALYWYRQSLGQGLEFLIYFQGNSAPDKSGLPSDRFSAERTGGSVSTLTIQRTQQEDSAVYLCASSLDSGGSTDTQYFGPGTRLTVL.

J is TRBJ2-3 and V is TRBV6-2 or TRBV6-3; 8 nucleotides align to TRBD1. J gave up 8 bases and V 5 bases, and 9 bases lay outside the gene matches. This CDR3 region has 14 residues. Germline values: CDR1 MNHEY, CDR2 SVGEGT. The CDR3, as DNA: TGTGCCAGCAGTAAGGACAGGGACGAGCCTACGCAGTATTTT. This codes for CASSKDRDEPTQYF.

The chain is built from TRBV28 and TRBJ1-6; D gene uncertain. The CDR3 loop spans 15 amino acids. Between the trimmed V and J ends, which lost 4 bases and 6 bases, there was a span of 13 bases. Germline lookup yields CDR1 MDHEN and CDR2 SYDVKM. CDR3: CASSSPGGGNSPLHF. As DNA, the CDR3 is TGTGCCAGCAGTTCTCCGGGCGGAGGTAATTCACCCCTCCACTTT.

Only one count was recorded for this clone. The V gene is TRBV25-1, the J gene TRBJ1-2; 9 bases line up with TRBD1. CDR3 length: 16 residues. Looked up from germline, CDR1 is MGHDK and CDR2 is SYGVNS. After removal of 2 bases from V and 4 bases from J, the junction contained 8 bases not matched to a gene. The CDR3 bases are TGTGCCAGCAGTGAACCTGACGGACAGGGGATCTATGGCTACACCTTC. It codes for CASSEPDGQGIYGYTF.

There are a few counts of this clone. The chain couples TRBV27 to TRBJ1-5, with TRBD1 as a possible D gene (6 bases). The CDR3 has 15 amino acids. The germline V and J ends were trimmed by 6 bases and 6 bases, with 18 bases remaining between them. CDR1 is MNHEY and CDR2 is SMNVEV in the germline V gene (reference sequence). The CDR3 DNA reads as TGTGCCAGCAGCCCGCGGGCGGGGGCAACTCAGCCCCAGCATTTT. This sequence encodes CASSPRAGATQPQHF.